The 18 T cell receptor beta chains presented below share a single source sample, sequenced in a study of identical twins. MiXCR was run by TCRdb on the 5' RACE reads, yielding one entry per CDR3 protein. The sample lists some 790,000 distinct CDR3 sequences; 15% to 20% were seen once. The data also belong to a second study, concerning T cells expressing NK-cell markers.

The sequencing sample was made of PBMCs. These receptors all stem from a woman aged 18-30 years in good health.

This clonotype was detected ten times or more. This chain joins TRBV12-3 or TRBV12-4 and TRBJ1-5; D unclear. V shed 2 bases and J shed 5 bases, with 7 bases lying between them. This CDR3 is 13 amino acids long. This CDR3 reads CASSLFGDQPQHF. CDR3 in DNA: TGTGCCAGCAGTTTATTCGGGGATCAGCCCCAGCATTTT.

This clonotype was recorded a few times. The chain employs TRBV11-1 and TRBJ2-3, with TRBD2 identical over 13 bases. Germline assignment: CDR1 SGHAT and CDR2 FQDESV (reference sequence). V gave up 6 bases and J gave up 2 bases; unmatched junction bases: 11. CDR3 length: 18 residues. The CDR3 region has the DNA TGTGCCAGCAGTTTTTCATCCGGGACTAGCGGGATCACAGATACGCAGTATTTT. Its protein product is CASSFSSGTSGITDTQYF.

This clonotype was detected a few times. DNA of the CDR3: TGTGCCAGCAGTTTACTAGTGGAAGAGACCCAGTACTTC. Its protein product is CASSLLVEETQYF. The chain uses TRBV6-2 or TRBV6-3 and TRBJ2-5; the D gene is possibly TRBD2 (5 bases). CDR1 MNHEY and CDR2 SVGEGT come from the germline V gene. The CDR3 contains 13 residues. With 4 bases removed from V and 3 bases from J, the gap between germline ends came to 9 bases.

This clonotype was detected only once. The chain is built from TRBV7-6 and TRBJ2-3; TRBD2 agrees at 11 bases. V lost 2 bases, J lost 9 bases, and 7 bases stayed unmatched. This CDR3 is 15 amino acids long. Per germline, CDR1 SGHVS and CDR2 FNYEAQ. The CDR3, as DNA: TGTGCCAGCAGCTTAAAGGGACTAGCGGCACCAACGCAGTATTTT. Translation: CASSLKGLAAPTQYF.

This clonotype was found a few times. The V gene is TRBV5-1, the J gene TRBJ2-7, with D maybe TRBD2 (5 bases). The CDR3 covers 15 residues. With 4 bases removed from V and 3 bases from J, the gap between germline ends came to 17 bases. The germline CDR1 and CDR2 sequences are SGHRS and YFSETQ. CDR3 DNA: TGCGCCAGCAGCCACGCCTCATTCGGGGACTACGAGCAGTACTTC. This gives the protein CASSHASFGDYEQYF.

V and J are TRBV6-2 or TRBV6-3 and TRBJ1-2; unclear D gene. In germline, CDR1 is MNHEY, CDR2 SVGEGT. V was cut by 8 bases and J by 4 bases, with 14 bases left in between. CDR3 length: 13 residues. The CDR3 DNA follows: TGTGCCAGCCGAGACCCTCTCCTCTATGGCTACACCTTC. Protein sequence: CASRDPLLYGYTF.

The chain carries TRBV7-2 and TRBJ2-3; D is perhaps TRBD2 (5 bases). CDR1 is SGHTA and CDR2 is FQGNSA in the germline V gene. The CDR3 has 16 residues. V was pared by 2 bases and J by 0 bases, with 12 bases between. Here the CDR3 reads CASSLIGGSSTDTQYF. The DNA for the CDR3 is TGTGCCAGCAGCTTAATTGGAGGCTCGAGCACAGATACGCAGTATTTT.

This clonotype appeared a few times. The rearrangement joins TRBV10-3 to TRBJ2-1; D possibly corresponds to TRBD1 (6 bases). Germline loops: CDR1 ENHRY, CDR2 SYGVKD. Trimming took 10 bases from V and 2 from J, leaving 18 bases between them. The CDR3 is 15 residues long. The CDR3 sequence is CATGSGTRAYNEQFF. Written as DNA, the CDR3 is TGTGCCACCGGATCCGGGACACGAGCCTACAATGAGCAGTTCTTC.

The genes are TRBV13 and TRBJ2-7, with D tentatively TRBD1 (6 bases). V lost 5 bases and J lost 3, with 17 bases in between. The germline V gene encodes CDR1 PRHDT and CDR2 FYEKMQ (reference sequence). This CDR3 is built from 15 residues. The CDR3 DNA reads TGTGCCAGCAGCCTCTTTGGGGGCGCGGACTACGAGCAGTACTTC. Translation: CASSLFGGADYEQYF.

The chain couples TRBV6-2 or TRBV6-3 to TRBJ1-2, with D tentatively TRBD1 (5 bases). V was cut by 7 bases and J by 6 bases, with 12 bases left in between. The CDR3 runs to 12 residues. Germline CDR1 is MNHEY and CDR2 is SVGEGT. The CDR3: CASTRLGHGYTF. CDR3 DNA sequence: TGTGCCAGCACACGGTTGGGGCATGGCTACACCTTC.

The V call is TRBV5-1, the J call TRBJ1-2; no definite D call. CDR1 SGHRS and CDR2 YFSETQ come from the germline V gene. V shed 0 bases and J shed 6 bases, with 9 bases lying between them. This CDR3 is built from 13 residues. CDR3 loop: CASSLGQANGYTF. Here the CDR3 DNA reads TGCGCCAGCAGCTTGGGACAAGCTAATGGCTACACCTTC.

This clonotype was counted between two and nine times. Its ends do not fully match the called genes, so a read error is possible. The V and J genes are TRBV12-3 or TRBV12-4 and TRBJ2-5; perhaps TRBD2 as D (7 bases). This CDR3 spans 11 amino acids. The CDR3 coding sequence is TGTGCCAGCAGGTCTGACGGGGGGCCACACTTC. Translated: CASRSDGGPHF.

There are a few counts of this clonotype. The chain has TRBV6-1 and TRBJ1-6; tentatively, D is TRBD1 (6 bases). The CDR3 extends over 13 amino acids. V was cut by 6 bases and J by 11 bases, with 14 bases left in between. Germline V gives CDR1 MNHNS, CDR2 SASEGT. The CDR3 loop reads CASRSAGTTPLHF. The CDR3 bases are TGTGCCAGCAGGTCGGCAGGGACAACACCCCTCCACTTT.

The V and J genes are TRBV20-1 and TRBJ1-5, with no clear D. Trimming took 0 bases from V and 7 from J, leaving 16 bases between them. The CDR3 extends over 15 amino acids. CDR1 is DFQATT, CDR2 SNEGSKA, per germline (reference sequence). The DNA of the CDR3 is TGCAGTGCTAGAGAGGGAAGGGTTATTCGGCAGCCCCAGCATTTT. Amino acids: CSAREGRVIRQPQHF.

Ten or more counts support this clonotype. The chain couples TRBV7-9 to TRBJ1-5; D remains unclear. V lost 5 bases and J 6 bases, leaving 11 bases between the germline ends. In germline, CDR1 is SEHNR, CDR2 FQNEAQ (reference sequence). There are 13 residues in the CDR3. The CDR3: CASSQREGQPQHF. Here the CDR3 DNA reads TGTGCCAGCAGCCAGAGGGAAGGTCAGCCCCAGCATTTT.

The gene calls are TRBV6-5 and TRBJ2-3; TRBD2 aligns across 8 bases. This CDR3 has 14 residues. V gave up 2 bases and J gave up 5 bases; unmatched junction bases: 3. CDR1 MNHEY and CDR2 SVGAGI come from the germline V gene. CDR3: CASSYIAGRDTQYF. CDR3 nucleotides: TGTGCCAGCAGTTACATAGCGGGGAGAGATACGCAGTATTTT.

The rearrangement uses TRBV4-1 and TRBJ1-4, with D unresolved. The V gene's germline CDR1 is MGHRA and CDR2 YSYEKL. The ends were cut back, 1 base at V and 2 bases at J, with 11 bases in the middle. This CDR3 is built from 16 residues. Written as DNA, the CDR3 is TGCGCCAGCAGCCAAGGTCCGGGAGTTACTAATGAAAAACTGTTTTTT. It encodes CASSQGPGVTNEKLFF.

In nucleotides, the CDR3 is TGCAGTGCTACCGGGACAGGTCGCCTCAGCGAGCAGTACTTC. The encoded protein is CSATGTGRLSEQYF. The chain uses TRBV20-1 and TRBJ2-7, with 8 bases that match TRBD1. V lost 4 bases to trimming and J lost 6 bases; unmatched junction nucleotides: 11. The CDR3 totals 14 residues. CDR1 is DFQATT, CDR2 SNEGSKA, per germline (reference sequence).